This T cell receptor (beta chain) was sequenced in a study of cytomegalovirus exposure and HLA in healthy donors. Whole-study findings and limits: Among CMV-associated TCR beta chains, most appeared HLA-restricted in a later analysis. Judged likely to be a sequencing artifact was a cluster of highly shared sequence variants. In a later analysis, a missense DCLRE1C variant was linked to TCR beta V- and J-gene trimming.

The PCR made use of 60 Vbeta and 13 Jbeta primers. Generated by immunoSEQ multiplex PCR, the TCRdb table keeps only in-frame clones and is missing some. Here the sample spans under 200,000 clones, around three quarters being singletons. As to this clone: Its antigen remains unidentified.

The CDR3 runs to 16 residues. After removal of 5 bases from V and 0 bases from J, the junction contained 8 bases not matched to a gene. Germline V gives CDR1 LNHDA, CDR2 SQIVND (reference sequence). The sequencing sample was made of PBMCs. The receptor's source is a woman in her thirties or forties in good health and CMV-seronegative. V usage is TRBV19 and J usage is TRBJ2-7; 9 positions agree with TRBD2. The CDR3 loop is CASSSGGGGRSYEQYF. Written as DNA, the CDR3 is TGTGCCAGTAGTTCCGGCGGGGGGGGCCGCTCCTACGAGCAGTACTTC.